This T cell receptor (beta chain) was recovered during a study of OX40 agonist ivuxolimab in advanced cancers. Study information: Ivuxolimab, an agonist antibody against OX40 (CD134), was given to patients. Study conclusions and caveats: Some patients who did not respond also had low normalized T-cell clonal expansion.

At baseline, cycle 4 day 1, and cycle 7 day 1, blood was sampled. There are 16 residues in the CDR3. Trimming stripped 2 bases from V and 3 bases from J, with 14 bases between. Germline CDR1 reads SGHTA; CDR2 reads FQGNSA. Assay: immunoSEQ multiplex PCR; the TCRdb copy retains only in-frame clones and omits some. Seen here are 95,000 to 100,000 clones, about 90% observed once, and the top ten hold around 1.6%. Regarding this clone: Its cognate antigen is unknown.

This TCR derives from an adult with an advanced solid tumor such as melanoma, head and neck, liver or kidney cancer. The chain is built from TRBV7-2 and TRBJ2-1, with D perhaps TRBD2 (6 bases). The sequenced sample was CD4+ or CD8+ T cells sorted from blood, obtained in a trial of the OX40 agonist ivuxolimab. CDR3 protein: CASSLNAGIDYNEQFF. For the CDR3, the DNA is TGTGCCAGCAGCTTAAATGCGGGAATAGACTACAATGAGCAGTTCTTC.